This T cell receptor (beta chain) is from a study of OX40 agonist ivuxolimab in advanced cancers. Concerning this clone: Its matching antigen is unknown.

The CDR3 has 15 residues. The germline V and J ends were trimmed by 1 base and 9 bases, with 15 bases remaining between them. The germline gives CDR1 MGHDK, CDR2 SYGVNS. Study-wide results and caveats: Within 6 weeks, CD4+ and CD8+ blood T cells expanded clonally at 0.1 to 3.0 mg/kg. Those patients achieving a partial response at 0.1-3.0 mg/kg showed among the lowest clonal expansion.

Some clones are missing from TCRdb's copy, which holds only in-frame ones; the method was immunoSEQ multiplex PCR. The sample carries around 38,000 clones, 75% to 90% recorded once. The sample consisted of CD4+ or CD8+ T cells sorted from blood, taken in a trial of the OX40 agonist ivuxolimab. The chain joins TRBV25-1 to TRBJ1-4; the D gene is possibly TRBD1 (6 bases). The receptor's source is an adult with an advanced solid tumor such as melanoma, head and neck, liver or kidney cancer. CDR3 loop: CASSESAGALQKLFF. The DNA of the CDR3 is TGTGCCAGCAGTGAATCGGCAGGGGCTCTTCAAAAACTGTTTTTT.